The rows below give T cell receptor beta chains drawn from one sample of a study of PD-L1 blockade in urothelial cancer. Measured with immunoSEQ multiplex PCR; TCRdb has only the in-frame clones, and not every one. This sample has roughly 55,000 clones, with 85% to 90% found just once. The sample consisted of PBMCs, taken around atezolizumab (anti-PD-L1) treatment. Receptors originate from a man in his sixties with urothelial cancer. CDR3s include the opening cysteine and the closing phenylalanine or tryptophan. The order of the fields is J gene, V gene, clone size, D gene, CDR3 protein, CDR3 DNA. A D gene is named only where the DNA matches it firmly. Clone size is given for some rows only: seen once, a few or many times, or a class if the clone is expanded.

J gene: TRBJ2-5; V gene: TRBV10-3; clone size: NA; D gene: NA; CDR3 protein: CAISPDFGGKETRYF; CDR3 DNA: TGTGCCATCAGTCCCGATTTCGGCGGAAAAGAGACCCGGTACTTC
J gene: TRBJ1-5; V gene: TRBV27; clone size: NA; D gene: TRBD1; CDR3 protein: CASGLKPNTGGTLNQPQHF; CDR3 DNA: TGTGCCAGCGGTTTAAAACCCAACACAGGGGGAACCCTCAATCAGCCCCAGCATTTT
J gene: TRBJ2-1; V gene: TRBV30; clone size: NA; D gene: NA; CDR3 protein: CAWKSGTYYNEQFF; CDR3 DNA: TGTGCCTGGAAATCCGGGACTTACTACAATGAGCAGTTCTTC
J gene: TRBJ1-1; V gene: TRBV29-1; clone size: once; D gene: NA; CDR3 protein: CSVEGTTEAFF; CDR3 DNA: TGCAGCGTTGAGGGGACAACTGAAGCTTTCTTT
J gene: TRBJ1-3; V gene: TRBV11-2; clone size: NA; D gene: NA; CDR3 protein: CASSWSRTPGNTIYF; CDR3 DNA: TGTGCCAGCAGCTGGTCGAGGACTCCAGGAAACACCATATATTTT
J gene: TRBJ2-2; V gene: TRBV5-4; clone size: once; D gene: TRBD2; CDR3 protein: CASSSPAPGTSGTGELFF; CDR3 DNA: TGTGCCAGCAGCTCGCCAGCTCCCGGGACTAGCGGGACCGGGGAGCTGTTTTTT
J gene: TRBJ1-5; V gene: TRBV27; clone size: NA; D gene: NA; CDR3 protein: CASSLSRQTGQPQHF; CDR3 DNA: TGTGCCAGCAGTTTATCGCGGCAAACTGGGCAGCCCCAGCATTTT
J gene: TRBJ1-4; V gene: TRBV6-5; clone size: NA; D gene: NA; CDR3 protein: CASSSSGISANEKLFF; CDR3 DNA: NA
J gene: TRBJ2-1; V gene: TRBV18; clone size: NA; D gene: TRBD2; CDR3 protein: CASSPSSGPTNEQFF; CDR3 DNA: TGTGCCAGCTCACCTTCTAGCGGCCCCACCAATGAGCAGTTCTTC
J gene: TRBJ1-5; V gene: TRBV7-2; clone size: few; D gene: NA; CDR3 protein: CASSLALFRDGRLGSNQPQHF; CDR3 DNA: TGTGCCAGCAGCTTAGCGCTCTTCCGGGACGGGAGGCTGGGGAGCAATCAGCCCCAGCATTTT
J gene: TRBJ2-1; V gene: TRBV11-2; clone size: NA; D gene: TRBD2; CDR3 protein: CASTRKGLAVDNEQFF; CDR3 DNA: TGTGCCAGCACCCGAAAAGGTCTAGCGGTGGACAATGAGCAGTTCTTC
J gene: TRBJ1-1; V gene: TRBV6-5; clone size: NA; D gene: NA; CDR3 protein: CATSRGTEAFF; CDR3 DNA: TGTGCCACCTCCCGGGGGACTGAAGCTTTCTTT
J gene: TRBJ1-1; V gene: TRBV27; clone size: NA; D gene: NA; CDR3 protein: CASSLYMNTEAFF; CDR3 DNA: TGTGCCAGCAGTTTATACATGAACACTGAAGCTTTCTTT
J gene: TRBJ1-4; V gene: TRBV7-2; clone size: NA; D gene: TRBD1; CDR3 protein: CASRDRGNEKLFF; CDR3 DNA: TGTGCCAGCAGGGACAGGGGGAATGAAAAACTGTTTTTT
J gene: TRBJ2-2; V gene: TRBV5-4; clone size: NA; D gene: NA; CDR3 protein: CASSSERQVTGELFF; CDR3 DNA: TGTGCCAGCAGCTCGGAAAGACAAGTCACCGGGGAGCTGTTTTTT
J gene: TRBJ2-3; V gene: TRBV5-1; clone size: NA; D gene: NA; CDR3 protein: CASSLEGGAQDTQYF; CDR3 DNA: TGCGCCAGCAGCTTGGAAGGAGGGGCGCAAGATACGCAGTATTTT
J gene: TRBJ2-1; V gene: TRBV11-2; clone size: NA; D gene: TRBD2; CDR3 protein: CASTSRGGRRPEQFF; CDR3 DNA: TGTGCCAGCACCTCCCGGGGCGGGAGGAGACCAGAGCAGTTCTTC
J gene: TRBJ1-2; V gene: TRBV7-2; clone size: NA; D gene: TRBD1; CDR3 protein: CASSLPGGINYGYTF; CDR3 DNA: TGTGCCAGCAGCTTACCAGGGGGAATTAACTATGGCTACACCTTC
J gene: TRBJ2-7; V gene: TRBV4-1; clone size: NA; D gene: NA; CDR3 protein: CASSQGPTGYTYEQYF; CDR3 DNA: TGCGCCAGCAGCCAAGGCCCAACAGGTTATACCTACGAGCAGTACTTC
J gene: TRBJ1-2; V gene: TRBV4-3; clone size: NA; D gene: NA; CDR3 protein: CASSQDLRVRVLDYGYTF; CDR3 DNA: TGCGCCAGCAGCCAAGATCTACGAGTCAGGGTTTTGGACTATGGCTACACCTTC
J gene: TRBJ1-5; V gene: TRBV30; clone size: NA; D gene: TRBD1; CDR3 protein: CAWSTGTGLNQPQHF; CDR3 DNA: TGTGCCTGGAGCACAGGGACAGGGTTAAATCAGCCCCAGCATTTT
J gene: TRBJ2-2; V gene: TRBV7-2; clone size: NA; D gene: TRBD1; CDR3 protein: CASSLILTGTANTGELFF; CDR3 DNA: TGTGCCAGCAGCTTAATATTAACCGGGACAGCGAACACCGGGGAGCTGTTTTTT
J gene: TRBJ2-1; V gene: TRBV7-2; clone size: NA; D gene: TRBD2; CDR3 protein: CASSSRAGVYNEQFF; CDR3 DNA: TGTGCCAGCAGTAGTCGGGCGGGAGTCTACAATGAGCAGTTCTTC
J gene: TRBJ2-7; V gene: TRBV7-8; clone size: NA; D gene: NA; CDR3 protein: CASSLSAGKPSEQYF; CDR3 DNA: TGTGCCAGCAGCTTATCGGCGGGGAAACCTTCCGAGCAGTACTTC
J gene: TRBJ2-7; V gene: TRBV6-1; clone size: NA; D gene: TRBD2; CDR3 protein: CASSEFVFGLAGGVTYEQYF; CDR3 DNA: TGTGCCAGCAGTGAATTCGTTTTTGGCCTAGCGGGAGGCGTTACCTACGAGCAGTACTTC